This TCR beta chain stems from a study of patients and donors after allogeneic stem cell transplantation. The length of the CDR3 is 15 residues. Germline V gene data show CDR1 as SGHDT and CDR2 as YYEEEE. V trimming: 4 bases; J trimming: 6 bases; junction bases outside the gene matches: 6. By its share, this clonotype is medium-sized. A single record per CDR3 protein comes from TCRdb applying MiXCR to the RT-PCR reads. The sample includes about 2,100 distinct CDR3 sequences, around 1.7% of them seen just once. This chain connects TRBV5-6 to TRBJ2-3, with TRBD2 matching over 12 bases. This TCR came from a human donor who was either an allogeneic HSCT recipient or a stem cell or donor lymphocyte infusion donor (not recorded which). It is not recorded whose cells these are; they may come from a transplant donor. The specimen sequenced was blood, either unsorted or a sorted T cell fraction (not recorded which). The CDR3, as DNA: TGTGCCAGCAGCGTAACTAGCGGGGGGATGGATACGCAGTATTTT. The encoded protein is CASSVTSGGMDTQYF. The full variable domain, completed using reference TRBV5-6 and TRBJ2-3, is DAGVTQSPTHLIKTRGQQVTLRCSPKSGHDTVSWYQQALGQGPQFIFQYYEEEERQRGNFPDRFSGHQFPNYSSELNVNALLLGDSALYLCASSVTSGGMDTQYFGPGTRLTVL.